Detailed here is one T cell receptor beta chain. The antigen remains undetermined. TCRdb re-analysed the 5' RACE reads in MiXCR, keeping a single row per CDR3 protein. The sample includes 1.5 million to 2 million distinct CDR3 sequences, around 33% of them seen just once. These data come from a study of identical twins. General study findings and limits: Its conclusions, products of cross-sectional statistical analysis, did not come from following the same donors.

Germline CDR1 and CDR2: SGDLS and YYNGEE. The CDR3 consists of 16 residues. V and J are TRBV9 and TRBJ2-1; 14 nucleotides agree with TRBD2. With the DNA end fitting TRBJ2-7 better, the J assignment may be wrong. This TCR came from a newborn girl in good health. Material: cord blood. For the CDR3, the DNA is TGTGCCAGCAGCGTCGGGACTAGCGGGAGCTACAATGAGCAGTACTTC. This sequence encodes CASSVGTSGSYNEQYF.